This TCR beta chain was obtained from a study of monozygotic twins with inflammatory bowel disease. One entry per CDR3 protein, without DNA, is what TCRdb gives after re-calling the 5' RACE reads. This sample contains around 150,000 distinct CDR3 sequences. This CDR3 is built from 16 residues. Germline assignment: CDR1 SGHDT and CDR2 YYEEEE. The receptor comes from a human donor with ulcerative colitis or Crohn's disease, or a healthy co-twin of an affected twin (not recorded which). The J gene is TRBJ2-1, the V gene TRBV5-6; TCRdb reports TRBD1, a call that lacks DNA to check it against. The sequencing sample was made of blood. CDR3: CASSLPTGGSYNEQFF. Looking up the rest from reference TRBV5-6 and TRBJ2-1 gives the full variable domain: DAGVTQSPTHLIKTRGQQVTLRCSPKSGHDTVSWYQQALGQGPQFIFQYYEEEERQRGNFPDRFSGHQFPNYSSELNVNALLLGDSALYLCASSLPTGGSYNEQFFGPGTRLTVL.